The TCR beta chain under discussion was sequenced for a study of T cell repertoires in cytomegalovirus infection. Study at large: Evidence of both CMV infection and a matching HLA type came from public TCR beta signatures.

TCRdb used MiXCR to reprocess the reads, holding one entry per CDR3 protein. The table lists some 480,000 distinct CDR3 sequences, 33% of them singletons. The CDR3 is 16 amino acids. V trimming: 1 base; J trimming: 3 bases; junction bases outside the gene matches: 6. A word on this clonotype: The antigen is not known.

The sample here was cultured PBMCs, taken from culture after CMV antigen stimulation. The chain combines TRBV12-3 or TRBV12-4 with TRBJ2-5; 9 bases fit TRBD2. This clonotype was sampled from a human donor in good health (CMV status not recorded). Some clones in this sample may be carry-over from other donors' samples. As DNA, the CDR3 is TGTGCCAGCAGTTTAGAAATAGCGGGAGATAAAGAGACCCAGTACTTC. This sequence encodes CASSLEIAGDKETQYF.